Below, one T cell receptor (beta chain) is given with its context. Sequencing was performed with immunoSEQ multiplex PCR; in TCRdb, only in-frame clones are kept and a portion is missing. The data contain some 170,000 clones, more than 75% of them singletons. This CDR3 spans 16 amino acids. The germline CDR1 and CDR2 sequences are SGDLS and YYNGEE. V lost 5 bases and J lost 3, with 17 bases in between. This specimen belongs to a study of blood T cell repertoires in COVID-19. Everyone who took part was roughly 18 to 100 years old, and they came from about two dozen US areas. Cohort assignment relied on participant-reported clinical history.

The clonotype comes from a human donor with acute COVID-19. The donor label of this sample is uncertain. Sequencing was carried out using PBMCs or T cells enriched from blood (not recorded which). This chain links TRBV9 with TRBJ2-2, with D possibly matching TRBD2 (7 bases). CDR3 loop: CASSWGGGGYTGELFF. The CDR3 nucleotides are TGTGCCAGCAGTTGGGGCGGGGGCGGATACACCGGGGAGCTGTTTTTT.